This T cell receptor (beta chain) was recorded in a study of blood T cell repertoires in COVID-19. Study background: COVID-19 samples collected from the United States, Italy and Spain covered acute and convalescent phases. Sources were T cells, B-cell-depleted T cells, or PBMCs; the material itself was cDNA or gDNA.

In the original workflow: The authors estimated nucleated cell counts from reference gene primer amplification. Sequencing was performed with immunoSEQ multiplex PCR; in TCRdb, only in-frame clones are kept and a portion is missing. The D gene and trimming were derived from the DNA, and the V and J assignments and clone size from that table. The sample includes hundreds of thousands of clones, roughly 88% of them seen just once. Sample: peripheral blood. The sequence derives from a woman in her twenties or thirties with active or convalescent COVID-19.

CDR3 protein: CASGGTAPNYGYTF. The CDR3 DNA is TGTGCCAGCGGGGGGACAGCTCCTAACTATGGCTACACCTTC. This chain uses TRBV6-5 with TRBJ1-2; 7 bases map to TRBD1. J was trimmed by 0 bases and V by 8 bases; bases with no gene match: 6. Germline-derived CDR1 and CDR2 are MNHEY and SVGAGI. The CDR3 contains 14 residues.